Each of the 27 T cell receptor beta chains below was sequenced from the same sample in a study of T-cell memory formation after mild COVID-19. MiXCR, applied by TCRdb to the 5' RACE reads, yields one record per CDR3 protein. The data contain roughly 150,000 distinct CDR3 sequences, 13% of them singletons. Sequenced: PBMCs or a T cell subset sorted from them (not recorded which). These TCRs come from a man aged 18 to 35 who had mild COVID-19 (a few samples of this study predate the infection). Cell type and time point are not known.

The chain links TRBV9 to TRBJ2-5, with 8 bases that match TRBD1. The ends lost 5 bases at V and 3 bases at J; junction bases unmatched: 9. The CDR3 covers 15 residues. CDR1 and CDR2 from the germline V gene are SGDLS and YYNGEE. The CDR3 region has the DNA TGTGCCAGCAGTGCCAGTGGGACAGGCGAAGAGACCCAGTACTTC. Amino acids: CASSASGTGEETQYF.

The CDR3 DNA reads TGTGCCGGGGGGGGGAACACAGATACGCAGTATTTT. It codes for CAGGGNTDTQYF. The chain employs TRBV10-3 and TRBJ2-3; 7 bases line up with TRBD2. This CDR3 spans 12 amino acids. Per germline, CDR1 ENHRY and CDR2 SYGVKD. Trimming removed 11 bases from V and 2 bases from J; junction bases left unmatched: 4.

A few counts support this clonotype. Here the CDR3 DNA reads TGTGCCAGCAAACAAAGAGATACGCAGTATTTT. Translated, it gives CASKQRDTQYF. V is TRBV6-6 and J is TRBJ2-3, with D unclear. Germline CDR1 MNHNY, CDR2 SVGAGI (reference sequence). Trimming left V 7 bases short and J 5 bases short, with 7 bases between. The CDR3 loop spans 11 amino acids.

This clonotype was seen more than once but under ten times. The gene calls are TRBV6-5 and TRBJ1-2; D unresolved. Germline V lookup: CDR1 MNHEY, CDR2 SVGAGI. CDR3 length: 15 amino acids. Trimming cost V 3 bases and J 6 bases, with 17 bases left between them. The CDR3 DNA reads TGTGCCAGCAGTTATTCCCGGGGTCGACTAAATGGCTACACCTTC. Residues: CASSYSRGRLNGYTF.

The CDR3 DNA reads TGTGCCAGTAAGAGGGAGGTCGTTGGAGATACGCAGTATTTT. Protein sequence: CASKREVVGDTQYF. V is TRBV19 and J is TRBJ2-3, with a weak D call TRBD2 (6 bases). Germline values: CDR1 LNHDA, CDR2 SQIVND (reference sequence). CDR3 size: 14 residues. Trimming cost V 7 bases and J 5 bases, with 16 bases left between them.

This clonotype has more than one count but fewer than ten. This rearrangement joins TRBV28 to TRBJ1-2; TRBD1 might be the D (6 bases). V lost 4 bases and J lost 3, with 15 bases in between. The CDR3 is 15 amino acids. Per the germline V gene, CDR1 is MDHEN and CDR2 is SYDVKM. The CDR3: CASSWIGGSDYGYTF. The CDR3 coding sequence is TGTGCCAGCAGTTGGATAGGGGGTTCCGACTATGGCTACACCTTC.

This clonotype was seen a few times. J is TRBJ1-2 and V is TRBV9; 10 bases fit TRBD1. The CDR3 runs to 14 residues. V lost 4 bases and J lost 8; bases outside the gene matches: 8. Per germline, CDR1 SGDLS and CDR2 YYNGEE. In DNA, the CDR3 is TGTGCCAGCAGCACAGGGACAGGGGTTTGGGGCTACACCTTC. Amino acids: CASSTGTGVWGYTF.

This clonotype was seen many times. The J gene is TRBJ1-5, the V gene TRBV20-1; D is possibly TRBD1 (5 bases). CDR1 DFQATT and CDR2 SNEGSKA come from the germline V gene (reference sequence). V was trimmed by 4 bases and J by 5 bases, leaving 9 bases between them. The CDR3 is 12 residues long. CDR3 sequence (DNA): TGCAGTGCTACGCCGGGGGATCAGCCCCAGCATTTT. Its protein is CSATPGDQPQHF.

The CDR3 here is CASSQDSEVSQPQHF. Here the CDR3 DNA reads TGTGCCAGCAGCCAAGATTCGGAGGTTTCTCAGCCCCAGCATTTT. The rearrangement joins TRBV3-1 to TRBJ1-5; D remains ambiguous. Trimming left V 0 bases short and J 6 bases short, with 12 bases between. Germline CDR1 is LGHDT and CDR2 is YNNKEL (reference sequence). CDR3 length: 15 amino acids.

The chain joins TRBV6-1 to TRBJ2-1; no reliable D call. The V end was cut by 4 bases, the J end by 7 bases, with 5 bases between. The CDR3 covers 11 residues. The germline gives CDR1 MNHNS, CDR2 SASEGT. The CDR3 loop reads CASSVPNEQFF. The CDR3 DNA reads TGTGCCAGCAGTGTCCCGAATGAGCAGTTCTTC.

This chain links TRBV6-2 or TRBV6-3 with TRBJ2-7; D ambiguous. V lost 6 bases, J lost 4 bases, and 16 bases lay in between. The germline CDR1 and CDR2 sequences are MNHEY and SVGEGT. The CDR3 sequence is 14 residues long. CDR3 sequence: CASRTGHNKYEQYF. As DNA, the CDR3 is TGTGCCAGCAGAACCGGGCACAACAAATACGAGCAGTACTTC.

This clonotype has just a few counts. This chain uses TRBV20-1 with TRBJ2-2, with 10 bases lining up with TRBD1. With V trimmed by 6 bases and J by 6 bases, 7 bases remained unmatched. Germline CDR1 DFQATT, CDR2 SNEGSKA (reference sequence). This CDR3 has 14 amino acids. The CDR3 region has the DNA TGCAGTGCAACGGACAGGGGGGGTCCCGGGGAGCTGTTTTTT. Translating it yields CSATDRGGPGELFF.

This clonotype has ten or more counts. J is TRBJ2-5 and V is TRBV24-1; unclear D gene. The V end lost 3 bases, the J end lost 5 bases, and 9 bases lay between the germline ends. Germline V lookup: CDR1 KGHDR, CDR2 SFDVKD. CDR3 length equals 13 residues. The CDR3 DNA follows: TGTGCCACCAGTGATGGTCCTACGGAGACCCAGTACTTC. Protein sequence: CATSDGPTETQYF.

This clonotype was detected a few times. The chain carries TRBV4-3 and TRBJ1-2, with 7 bases lining up with TRBD1. After removal of 0 bases from V and 4 bases from J, the junction contained 5 bases not matched to a gene. Germline-derived CDR1 and CDR2 are LGHNA and YSLEER. The length of the CDR3 is 15 residues. CDR3 sequence reads: CASSQDFRDSYGYTF. DNA for the CDR3: TGCGCCAGCAGCCAAGATTTTCGGGACAGCTATGGCTACACCTTC.

This clonotype has just a few counts. CDR3 nucleotide sequence: TGTGCCAGCAGGACAGCAAGGGATGCTTTCTTT. It specifies CASRTARDAFF. The J gene is TRBJ1-1, the V gene TRBV7-9; D perhaps matches TRBD1 (5 bases). The V end was cut by 6 bases, the J end by 11 bases, with 13 bases between. The CDR3 consists of 11 residues. The V gene's germline CDR1 is SEHNR and CDR2 FQNEAQ (reference sequence). Variable domain in full (rest from reference TRBV7-9 and TRBJ1-1): DTGVSQNPRHKITKRGQNVTFRCDPISEHNRLYWYRQTLGQGPEFLTYFQNEAQLEKSRLLSDRFSAERPKGSFSTLEIQRTEQGDSAMYLCASRTARDAFFGQGTRLTVV.

In its sample, this clonotype was seen many times. The gene calls are TRBV7-2 and TRBJ2-1; D is unresolved. The V and J ends lost 2 bases and 3 bases respectively, with 5 bases between them. The length of the CDR3 is 13 residues. Germline V CDR1 and CDR2: SGHTA, FQGNSA. This CDR3 reads CASSLSRYNEQFF. DNA of the CDR3: TGTGCCAGCAGCTTATCCCGCTACAATGAGCAGTTCTTC.

This clonotype was seen only a few times. The rearrangement uses TRBV18 and TRBJ2-4; weak D call: TRBD1 (6 bases). The germline V gene encodes CDR1 KGHSH and CDR2 LQKENI. V was clipped by 4 bases and J by 1 base, with 14 bases between them. CDR3 length: 16 amino acids. DNA of the CDR3: TGTGCCAGCTCACGGCTCCCGGACAGCGCCAAAAACATTCAGTACTTC. The encoded protein is CASSRLPDSAKNIQYF. The full variable domain, with the rest looked up from reference TRBV18 and TRBJ2-4, is NAGVMQNPRHLVRRRGQEARLRCSPMKGHSHVYWYRQLPEEGLKFMVYLQKENIIDESGMPKERFSAEFPKEGPSILRIQQVVRGDSAAYFCASSRLPDSAKNIQYFGAGTRLSVL.

This clonotype was seen a handful of times. V usage is TRBV30 and J usage is TRBJ2-3; D is uncertain. The V gene lost 2 bases and the J gene lost 6 bases, with 6 bases spanning the gap. This CDR3 has 11 residues. From germline, CDR1 is GTSNPN and CDR2 SVGIG (reference sequence). The CDR3 region is CAWSRADTQYF. In DNA form, the CDR3 reads TGTGCCTGGAGTCGGGCCGATACGCAGTATTTT.

This clonotype was counted many times. The gene calls are TRBV5-1 and TRBJ2-3, with 8 bases that match TRBD1. Germline values: CDR1 SGHRS, CDR2 YFSETQ. The CDR3 contains 15 residues. The V and J ends lost 4 bases and 3 bases, in that order; junction bases with no gene match: 7. This CDR3 is CASSDDRGFTDTQYF. The CDR3 DNA sequence: TGCGCCAGCAGCGATGACAGGGGTTTTACAGATACGCAGTATTTT. Complete variable domain (other parts from reference TRBV5-1 and TRBJ2-3): KAGVTQTPRYLIKTRGQQVTLSCSPISGHRSVSWYQQTPGQGLQFLFEYFSETQRNKGNFPGRFSGRQFSNSRSEMNVSTLELGDSALYLCASSDDRGFTDTQYFGPGTRLTVL.

This clonotype was counted at least ten times. This chain links TRBV7-9 with TRBJ2-5; no firm D call. The germline CDR1 and CDR2 sequences are SEHNR and FQNEAQ (reference sequence). Trimming took 1 base from V and 0 from J, leaving 9 bases between them. The length of the CDR3 is 15 residues. CDR3 residues: CASSLVLRYQETQYF. The CDR3 DNA reads as TGTGCCAGCAGCTTAGTTCTGCGTTACCAAGAGACCCAGTACTTC.

This clonotype has only a few counts. The chain employs TRBV2 and TRBJ2-2; 8 positions match TRBD2. The CDR3 loop spans 15 amino acids. After removal of 8 bases from V and 4 bases from J, the junction contained 9 bases not matched to a gene. The V gene's germline CDR1 is SNHLY and CDR2 FYNNEI. The CDR3 sequence: CASSVLAVGTGELFF. The CDR3 nucleotides read TGTGCCAGCTCGGTACTAGCGGTGGGCACCGGGGAGCTGTTTTTT. The complete variable domain, with remaining parts taken from reference TRBV2 and TRBJ2-2, reads EPEVTQTPSHQVTQMGQEVILRCVPISNHLYFYWYRQILGQKVEFLVSFYNNEISEKSEIFDDQFSVERPDGSNFTLKIRSTKLEDSAMYFCASSVLAVGTGELFFGEGSRLTVL.

For this clonotype: At one end the junction does not follow the germline gene, possibly because of a read error. The chain employs TRBV19 and TRBJ1-2; 9 nucleotides match TRBD1. Germline values: CDR1 LNHDA, CDR2 SQIVND (reference sequence). The length of the CDR3 is 12 residues. CDR3 DNA sequence: TGTGCCAGCAGTACAGGGGGCAATGGCTACACCTTC. Amino acids: CASSTGGNGYTF.

The gene calls are TRBV4-1 and TRBJ2-5; 7 nucleotides line up with TRBD2. V lost 0 bases and J lost 9; bases outside the gene matches: 13. The CDR3 runs to 16 residues. Germline V gene lookup returns CDR1 MGHRA and CDR2 YSYEKL. The CDR3 protein is CASSQESAARGRAQYF. The CDR3 DNA is TGCGCCAGCAGCCAAGAGTCGGCGGCGCGGGGGAGGGCCCAGTACTTC.

This clonotype was seen at least ten times. V is TRBV7-2 and J is TRBJ1-3; no firm D call. The CDR3 has 17 residues. Per the germline V gene, CDR1 is SGHTA and CDR2 is FQGNSA. Trimming took 3 bases from V and 0 from J, leaving 15 bases between them. The CDR3 DNA follows: TGTGCCAGCAGCTTGCAGAGGCAGGAGAGCTCTGGAAACACCATATATTTT. It encodes CASSLQRQESSGNTIYF.

There are many counts of this clonotype. The rearrangement joins TRBV4-3 to TRBJ1-2; D might be TRBD1 (6 bases). This CDR3 region has 13 residues. CDR1 is LGHNA, CDR2 YSLEER, per germline. The V end was cut by 1 base, the J end by 9 bases, with 12 bases between. CDR3 bases: TGCGCCAGCAGCCAAGGACGAGGGGGGAGCTACACCTTC. Its protein is CASSQGRGGSYTF.

The chain recombines TRBV5-1 with TRBJ1-1; maybe TRBD1 (5 bases). This CDR3 region has 14 residues. V was clipped by 1 base and J by 4 bases, with 11 bases between them. Germline CDR1 SGHRS, CDR2 YFSETQ. The CDR3 here is CASSLWAGPTEAFF. Written as DNA, the CDR3 is TGCGCCAGCAGCTTGTGGGCAGGGCCCACTGAAGCTTTCTTT. The variable domain in full, with the rest retrieved from reference TRBV5-1 and TRBJ1-1, is KAGVTQTPRYLIKTRGQQVTLSCSPISGHRSVSWYQQTPGQGLQFLFEYFSETQRNKGNFPGRFSGRQFSNSRSEMNVSTLELGDSALYLCASSLWAGPTEAFFGQGTRLTVV.

This clonotype was detected only a few times. This chain joins TRBV20-1 and TRBJ2-5; the match to TRBD2 covers 8 bases. The CDR3 is 12 residues long. Germline trimming cut 3 bases from V and 10 bases from J; bases unmatched to any gene: 7. From germline, CDR1 is DFQATT and CDR2 SNEGSKA (reference sequence). The chain's CDR3 is CSASVTRGGQYF. CDR3 DNA: TGCAGTGCTAGCGTCACTCGGGGGGGCCAGTACTTC.